These 19 T cell receptor beta chains were all obtained from the same sample, sequenced in a study of cytomegalovirus exposure and HLA in healthy donors. Amplification used 60 Vbeta primers and 13 Jbeta primers. TCRdb keeps only in-frame clones here, not all; method: immunoSEQ multiplex PCR. The sample includes some 110,000 clones, 80% to 90% seen only once; the top ten take approximately 1.1%. The specimen sequenced was PBMCs. Receptors originate from a woman aged 25-40 years in good health and CMV-seronegative.

This clone has just one count. This sequence joins TRBV5-1 and TRBJ2-7; 9 nucleotides align to TRBD2. This CDR3 is built from 16 residues. V was pared by 0 bases and J by 2 bases, with 6 bases of the junction left unmatched. The germline V gene encodes CDR1 SGHRS and CDR2 YFSETQ. CDR3 region: CASSLALAGTTYEQYF. The CDR3 DNA sequence: TGCGCCAGCAGCTTGGCGCTAGCGGGGACGACCTACGAGCAGTACTTC.

This clone appeared a single time. CDR3 sequence: CASSSDIFTGELFF. The DNA for the CDR3 is TGTGCCAGCAGCTCCGACATATTCACCGGGGAGCTGTTTTTT. The chain carries TRBV7-3 and TRBJ2-2; no definite D call. Between the trimmed V and J ends, which lost 4 bases and 4 bases, there was a span of 10 bases. The germline CDR1 and CDR2 sequences are SGHTA and FQGTGA. This CDR3 comprises 14 residues. The variable domain in full, completed from reference TRBV7-3 and TRBJ2-2, reads GAGVSQTPSNKVTEKGKYVELRCDPISGHTALYWYRQSLGQGPEFLIYFQGTGAADDSGLPNDRFFAVRPEGSVSTLKIQRTERGDSAVYLCASSSDIFTGELFFGEGSRLTVL.

This clone showed up just once. The chain links TRBV29-1 to TRBJ1-1; D may be TRBD1 (5 bases). Germline CDR1 and CDR2: SQVTM and ANQGSEA. The V end lost 3 bases, the J end lost 1 base, and 9 bases lay between the germline ends. The length of the CDR3 is 13 residues. The CDR3 protein is CSVETTGNTEAFF. The CDR3 DNA is TGCAGCGTTGAGACCACAGGGAACACTGAAGCTTTCTTT.

This clone was detected once. The chain links TRBV9 to TRBJ2-1; TRBD1 agrees at 8 bases. CDR1 is SGDLS and CDR2 is YYNGEE in the germline V gene. The V segment lost 3 bases and the J segment 4 bases; nucleotides outside the gene matches: 12. The CDR3 spans 17 residues. The CDR3 reads CASSGGLTGAPYNEQFF. CDR3 DNA sequence: TGTGCCAGCAGCGGAGGCCTGACAGGGGCCCCTTACAATGAGCAGTTCTTC.

This clone appeared once. The chain links TRBV2 to TRBJ2-5; a possible D gene is TRBD2 (6 bases). CDR3 size: 16 residues. The germline V gene has CDR1 SNHLY and CDR2 FYNNEI. The ends were cut back, 0 bases at V and 2 bases at J, with 13 bases in the middle. The CDR3 spells CASSEARVSGQETQYF. Here the CDR3 DNA reads TGTGCCAGCAGTGAAGCGCGGGTTAGCGGACAAGAGACCCAGTACTTC. The whole variable domain, remainder taken from reference TRBV2 and TRBJ2-5, is EPEVTQTPSHQVTQMGQEVILRCVPISNHLYFYWYRQILGQKVEFLVSFYNNEISEKSEIFDDQFSVERPDGSNFTLKIRSTKLEDSAMYFCASSEARVSGQETQYFGPGTRLLVL.

This chain uses TRBV7-9 with TRBJ2-1, with TRBD2 as a possible D gene (6 bases). The CDR3 is 13 amino acids. Germline CDR1 is SEHNR and CDR2 is FQNEAQ (reference sequence). The germline V and J ends were trimmed by 2 bases and 4 bases, with 6 bases remaining between them. As DNA, the CDR3 is TGTGCCAGCAGCTTACGGGGGTACAATGAGCAGTTCTTC. Its translation is CASSLRGYNEQFF.

The V gene is TRBV7-8, the J gene TRBJ2-6; 10 bases line up with TRBD2. The germline V gene has CDR1 SGHVS and CDR2 FQNEAQ. V gave up 5 bases and J gave up 1 base; unmatched junction bases: 5. The CDR3 is made up of 17 amino acids. The DNA for the CDR3 is TGTGCCAGCAGCCCTCTAGCGGGAGTATCTGGGGCCAACGTCCTGACTTTC. This sequence encodes CASSPLAGVSGANVLTF.

The V gene is TRBV5-1, the J gene TRBJ1-1; D remains unclear. V was trimmed by 4 bases and J by 8 bases, leaving 12 bases between them. Germline V gene data show CDR1 as SGHRS and CDR2 as YFSETQ. CDR3 length: 12 residues. The CDR3 DNA follows: TGCGCCAGCAGCCCATACGGAGGGGAAGCTTTCTTT. Translation gives CASSPYGGEAFF.

Only a few counts were recorded for this clone. The chain recombines TRBV25-1 with TRBJ1-3; tentative D call: TRBD1 (6 bases). Trimming pared 7 bases from V and 4 bases from J, leaving 14 bases between. This CDR3 is built from 14 residues. The germline V gene has CDR1 MGHDK and CDR2 SYGVNS. CDR3 in amino acids: CASTQTGSGNTIYF. The CDR3 DNA sequence: TGTGCCAGCACACAAACAGGGTCCGGAAACACCATATATTTT.

The chain employs TRBV6-1 and TRBJ2-7; D is uncertain. The CDR3 totals 14 residues. Per germline, CDR1 MNHNS and CDR2 SASEGT. V lost 3 bases, J lost 3 bases, and 12 bases lay in between. CDR3 nucleotide sequence: TGTGCCAGCAGTGATTGGAACAGCCTCTACGAGCAGTACTTC. Encoded protein: CASSDWNSLYEQYF.

This chain links TRBV2 with TRBJ2-7, with 11 bases fitting TRBD1. The CDR3 spans 14 residues. Trimming cost V 6 bases and J 4 bases; bases outside gene matches: 5. CDR1 is SNHLY and CDR2 is FYNNEI in the germline V gene. CDR3 sequence: CASSGQGAEYEQYF. The CDR3 DNA is TGTGCCAGCAGCGGACAGGGGGCGGAGTACGAGCAGTACTTC. Full variable domain (remainder filled in from reference TRBV2 and TRBJ2-7): EPEVTQTPSHQVTQMGQEVILRCVPISNHLYFYWYRQILGQKVEFLVSFYNNEISEKSEIFDDQFSVERPDGSNFTLKIRSTKLEDSAMYFCASSGQGAEYEQYFGPGTRLTVT.

This clone was counted a single time. The chain couples TRBV27 to TRBJ1-5, with TRBD1 matching over 9 bases. CDR3 size: 15 residues. V dropped 6 bases and J dropped 6; count of bases not matched to a gene: 9. Per the germline V gene, CDR1 is MNHEY and CDR2 is SMNVEV (reference sequence). As DNA, the CDR3 is TGTGCCAGCAGCCCAGGGACAGGGTGGAGTCAGCCCCAGCATTTT. Amino acids: CASSPGTGWSQPQHF.

The chain links TRBV7-6 to TRBJ1-3; 8 positions agree with TRBD1. CDR3 length equals 15 residues. Looked up from germline, CDR1 is SGHVS and CDR2 is FNYEAQ. V was pared by 2 bases and J by 2 bases, with 2 bases of the junction left unmatched. Written as DNA, the CDR3 is TGTGCCAGCAGCTTACAGACAGGGGCTGGAAACACCATATATTTT. Its protein product is CASSLQTGAGNTIYF.

The chain is built from TRBV19 and TRBJ2-1; 7 nucleotides agree with TRBD2. This CDR3 contains 13 residues. V shed 4 bases and J 3 bases; nucleotides not matched to a gene: 0. Germline V lookup: CDR1 LNHDA, CDR2 SQIVND (reference sequence). The CDR3 reads CASSRDYYNEQFF. DNA for the CDR3: TGTGCCAGTAGTAGGGACTACTACAATGAGCAGTTCTTC.

V is TRBV5-1 and J is TRBJ2-2, with TRBD2 identical over 11 bases. With 4 bases clipped from V and 6 bases from J, the junction kept 8 bases outside the gene matches. The germline V gene encodes CDR1 SGHRS and CDR2 YFSETQ. This CDR3 comprises 16 residues. The CDR3 spells CASSVTSGVPAGELFF. Here the CDR3 DNA reads TGCGCCAGCAGCGTGACTAGCGGGGTCCCAGCCGGGGAGCTGTTTTTT. The full variable domain, with the rest looked up from reference TRBV5-1 and TRBJ2-2, is KAGVTQTPRYLIKTRGQQVTLSCSPISGHRSVSWYQQTPGQGLQFLFEYFSETQRNKGNFPGRFSGRQFSNSRSEMNVSTLELGDSALYLCASSVTSGVPAGELFFGEGSRLTVL.

As for this clone: Other nucleotide sequences from this sample produce the same CDR3. The V gene is TRBV7-3, the J gene TRBJ2-2; D perhaps matches TRBD2 (6 bases). V dropped 1 base and J dropped 0 bases, with 9 bases sitting between them. The germline V gene encodes CDR1 SGHTA and CDR2 FQGTGA. The CDR3 has 16 residues. In DNA, the CDR3 is TGTGCCAGCAGCTTAAGGGCGGGAACGAACACCGGGGAGCTGTTTTTT. Encoded protein: CASSLRAGTNTGELFF.

The chain uses TRBV28 and TRBJ1-1; 7 bases map to TRBD1. V shed 5 bases and J 5 bases; nucleotides not matched to a gene: 8. The germline V gene encodes CDR1 MDHEN and CDR2 SYDVKM. The CDR3 totals 14 residues. CDR3 residues: CASSPTGYATEAFF. The DNA for the CDR3 is TGTGCCAGCAGTCCGACAGGGTATGCAACTGAAGCTTTCTTT.

This chain uses TRBV6-6 with TRBJ1-2, with a possible D match to TRBD1 (6 bases). With 4 bases removed from V and 4 bases from J, the gap between germline ends came to 16 bases. This CDR3 is built from 15 residues. Germline CDR1 and CDR2: MNHNY and SVGAGI (reference sequence). The CDR3 region is CASSSSDRFGYGYTF. CDR3 DNA: TGTGCCAGCAGTTCCTCCGACAGGTTTGGCTATGGCTACACCTTC.

J is TRBJ2-1 and V is TRBV29-1; the match to TRBD2 covers 14 bases. The V gene end was trimmed by 5 bases and the J gene end by 8 bases; junction bases not matched to a gene: 5. The CDR3 contains 14 residues. CDR1 SQVTM and CDR2 ANQGSEA come from the germline V gene. This CDR3 is CSVRGLAGGDEQFF. The CDR3 DNA reads TGCAGCGTTAGAGGACTAGCGGGGGGAGATGAGCAGTTCTTC.